Presented here are 5 T cell receptor beta chains from one specimen sequenced in a study of cytomegalovirus exposure and HLA in healthy donors. The PCR ran on 60 Vbeta and 13 Jbeta primers. Clones were sequenced by immunoSEQ multiplex PCR, and TCRdb holds only the in-frame ones, with some missing. This table holds 100,000 to 150,000 clones, more than 65% found once. The sequencing sample was made of PBMCs. Source of these receptors: a man aged 18-30 years in good health and CMV-seropositive.

A few counts support this clone. The chain is built from TRBV7-2 and TRBJ1-1; 8 positions match TRBD1. Germline CDR1 and CDR2: SGHTA and FQGNSA. The CDR3 extends over 14 amino acids. J gave up 4 bases and V 5 bases, and 6 bases lay outside the gene matches. The CDR3 region is CASSLGQGRTEAFF. The CDR3 region has the DNA TGTGCCAGCAGCCTAGGACAGGGACGCACTGAAGCTTTCTTT.

The chain links TRBV18 to TRBJ1-5; TRBD1 matches at 10 bases. J was trimmed by 7 bases and V by 4 bases; bases with no gene match: 10. This CDR3 comprises 16 residues. CDR1 and CDR2 from the germline V gene are KGHSH and LQKENI. The CDR3 sequence: CASSRRSGTGVQPQHF. DNA of the CDR3: TGTGCCAGCTCACGCCGTTCCGGGACAGGGGTGCAGCCCCAGCATTTT.

CDR3 residues: CASSRGSYGYTF. Written as DNA, the CDR3 is TGTGCCAGCAGCAGAGGATCCTATGGCTACACCTTC. The rearrangement uses TRBV21-1 and TRBJ1-2. TRBV21-1 is a recognized pseudogene. The length of the CDR3 is 12 residues.

The V gene is TRBV6-5, the J gene TRBJ1-2; D uncertain. V lost 4 bases and J 8 bases, leaving 5 bases between the germline ends. Per the germline V gene, CDR1 is MNHEY and CDR2 is SVGAGI. The CDR3 sequence is 10 residues long. DNA for the CDR3: TGTGCCAGCAGTTCCCTGGGCTACACCTTC. Translating it yields CASSSLGYTF.

The CDR3 DNA reads TGTGCCAGCAGTTTCCGGCGGACTAGCGGGACTACAGATACGCAGTATTTT. This codes for CASSFRRTSGTTDTQYF. This chain uses TRBV27 with TRBJ2-3; TRBD2 matches at 12 bases. V shed 3 bases and J 3 bases; nucleotides not matched to a gene: 7. Germline CDR1 is MNHEY and CDR2 is SMNVEV (reference sequence). This CDR3 spans 17 amino acids.